These 7 T cell receptor beta chains were all obtained from the same sample, sequenced in a study of blood T cell repertoires in COVID-19. The table came from immunoSEQ multiplex PCR; TCRdb's copy has only in-frame clones and leaves some out. Of roughly 320,000 clones listed, approximately 85% are singletons. Specimen: peripheral blood. Receptor source: a human donor in a cohort sampled during active COVID-19.

This clone was observed a few times. The V call is TRBV30, the J call TRBJ1-2, with D uncertain. V lost 0 bases and J lost 8, with 13 bases in between. Germline assignment: CDR1 GTSNPN and CDR2 SVGIG (reference sequence). The CDR3 length is 13 residues. The chain's CDR3 is CAWSVYLGGGYTF. The DNA of the CDR3 is TGTGCCTGGAGTGTATATCTAGGTGGCGGCTACACCTTC.

This clone has only one observation. The DNA for the CDR3 is TGTGCCAGCAGCCTCCCAGCGGGGGGGTACACAGATACGCAGTATTTT. This sequence encodes CASSLPAGGYTDTQYF. The J gene is TRBJ2-3, the V gene TRBV7-2, with 10 positions matching TRBD2. The CDR3 has 16 amino acids. With V trimmed by 5 bases and J by 2 bases, 7 bases remained unmatched. The germline CDR1 and CDR2 sequences are SGHTA and FQGNSA. The full variable domain, completed using reference TRBV7-2 and TRBJ2-3, is GAGVSQSPSNKVTEKGKDVELRCDPISGHTALYWYRQSLGQGLEFLIYFQGNSAPDKSGLPSDRFSAERTGGSVSTLTIQRTQQEDSAVYLCASSLPAGGYTDTQYFGPGTRLTVL.

The chain employs TRBV9 and TRBJ1-4, with TRBD1 as a possible D gene (6 bases). The CDR3 contains 16 residues. V lost 3 bases to trimming and J lost 5 bases, with 17 bases between them. CDR1 is SGDLS, CDR2 YYNGEE, per germline. DNA for the CDR3: TGTGCCAGCAGCGCCGAACAGGGACGCCTCAATGAAAAACTGTTTTTT. Residues: CASSAEQGRLNEKLFF.

The chain links TRBV30 to TRBJ1-2; 12 nucleotides align to TRBD1. The CDR3 loop spans 15 amino acids. Germline CDR1 is GTSNPN and CDR2 is SVGIG (reference sequence). J was trimmed by 8 bases and V by 3 bases; bases with no gene match: 10. The CDR3 sequence is CAWSLGTGGAGGYTF. Written as DNA, the CDR3 is TGTGCCTGGAGCTTGGGGACAGGGGGCGCGGGAGGCTACACCTTC.

This clone has a single count. The chain joins TRBV30 to TRBJ1-2; 7 bases align to TRBD1. There are 10 residues in the CDR3. Germline lookup yields CDR1 GTSNPN and CDR2 SVGIG (reference sequence). Losses at the gene ends were 5 bases for V and 8 bases for J; bases not matched to a gene: 2. The DNA for the CDR3 is TGTGCCTGGGGGACAGTCGGCTACACCTTC. Translating gives CAWGTVGYTF.

This chain joins TRBV29-1 and TRBJ1-1, with D perhaps TRBD1 (5 bases). Germline V lookup: CDR1 SQVTM, CDR2 ANQGSEA. Trimming took off 4 bases at V and 1 base at J, with 7 bases between the two ends. The CDR3 runs to 12 residues. CDR3 loop: CSVGQGNTEAFF. The CDR3 nucleotides read TGCAGCGTTGGCCAGGGGAACACTGAAGCTTTCTTT.

This chain connects TRBV6-5 to TRBJ1-4, with D possibly being TRBD1 (5 bases). Trimming took 6 bases from V and 5 from J, leaving 16 bases between them. The CDR3 is 15 residues long. Germline assignment: CDR1 MNHEY and CDR2 SVGAGI. The CDR3: CASSGSEEGNEKLFF. CDR3 coding DNA: TGTGCCAGCAGCGGGAGCGAAGAGGGGAATGAAAAACTGTTTTTT.